This T cell receptor (beta chain) comes out of a study of blood T cell repertoires in COVID-19. Study in general: Italy, Spain and the United States were the sources of the convalescent and acute COVID-19 samples. T cells, B-cell-depleted T cells, or PBMCs supplied cDNA or gDNA.

Germline V gene sequence: CDR1 LNHDA, CDR2 SQIVND (reference sequence). V lost 7 bases, J lost 4 bases, and 17 bases lay in between. CDR3 size: 15 residues. Methods used by the authors: The authors estimated nucleated cell counts from reference gene primer amplification. Clones were sequenced by immunoSEQ multiplex PCR, and TCRdb holds only the in-frame ones, with some missing. V, J and clone size are taken as reported in that table, and D and trimming were inferred from the DNA itself. The sample has roughly 260,000 clones, around 87% seen once. This clonotype was sampled from a woman between 50 and 59 years old with acute or convalescent COVID-19. Material for sequencing was peripheral blood. The rearrangement uses TRBV19 and TRBJ1-5; D perhaps matches TRBD1 (6 bases). The CDR3 protein is CASTRTANFNQPQHF. The CDR3 DNA is TGTGCCAGTACAAGGACAGCAAACTTTAATCAGCCCCAGCATTTT.